The 7 T cell receptor beta chains reported below all come from one sample, sequenced in a study of Tregs in tolerant kidney transplant recipients. These TCRs are of unknown antigen specificity. Assay used: immunoSEQ multiplex PCR; TCRdb lists only in-frame clones, some missing. The sample records under 20,000 clones, roughly 50% being singletons. CFSE-labeled recipient PBMCs were cultured six to seven days with irradiated graft donor PBMCs, then FACS-sorted. The input for sequencing was CD4+ T cells from blood cultured with allogeneic cells, taken before the transplant. The receptors here all came from a human patient who received a combined kidney and bone marrow transplant.

The chain recombines TRBV7-2 with TRBJ1-3; 7 bases align to TRBD1. V was pared by 5 bases and J by 0 bases, with 4 bases of the junction left unmatched. Germline-derived CDR1 and CDR2 are SGHTA and FQGNSA. The CDR3 consists of 15 residues. CDR3 sequence reads: CASSPTGASGNTIYF. In DNA, the CDR3 is TGTGCCAGCAGCCCCACAGGGGCCTCTGGAAACACCATATATTTT.

The chain carries TRBV7-8 and TRBJ2-5, with D maybe TRBD1 (6 bases). Trimming shortened V by 1 base and J by 2 bases, and 20 bases separated the two germline ends. CDR1 is SGHVS and CDR2 is FQNEAQ in the germline V gene. The length of the CDR3 is 18 residues. CDR3 sequence: CASSLGPGHPEVQETQYF. In DNA form, the CDR3 reads TGTGCCAGCAGCTTAGGACCGGGACACCCGGAGGTACAAGAGACCCAGTACTTC.

Only a few counts were recorded for this clone. This rearrangement joins TRBV2 to TRBJ2-3, with D perhaps TRBD1 (6 bases). The V gene's germline CDR1 is SNHLY and CDR2 FYNNEI. This CDR3 region has 14 residues. The V gene lost 4 bases and the J gene lost 2 bases, with 10 bases spanning the gap. The CDR3 nucleotides read TGTGCCAGCAGTGTGGACAGAAACACAGATACGCAGTATTTT. The encoded protein is CASSVDRNTDTQYF.

This clone was seen only once. This chain uses TRBV9 with TRBJ2-3, with 12 nucleotides matching TRBD2. The CDR3 contains 17 residues. Unmatched junction bases numbered 6, after V lost 2 bases and J lost 2 bases. CDR1 and CDR2 from the germline V gene are SGDLS and YYNGEE. Here the CDR3 DNA reads TGTGCCAGCAGCGTTTGGACTAGCGGGGACAACACAGATACGCAGTATTTT. Its protein is CASSVWTSGDNTDTQYF.

The rearrangement uses TRBV18 and TRBJ2-1, with 12 bases fitting TRBD2. CDR1 KGHSH and CDR2 LQKENI come from the germline V gene. Losses at the gene ends were 5 bases for V and 6 bases for J; bases not matched to a gene: 20. The CDR3 extends over 20 amino acids. CDR3 in amino acids: CASSTSGTARLAGVFNEQFF. CDR3 nucleotide sequence: TGTGCCAGCTCAACATCCGGGACAGCGCGACTAGCGGGAGTGTTCAATGAGCAGTTCTTC.

The chain recombines TRBV7-2 with TRBJ2-2; no clear D. Trimming left V 3 bases short and J 6 bases short, with 14 bases between. Germline V gene lookup returns CDR1 SGHTA and CDR2 FQGNSA. The CDR3 loop spans 15 amino acids. Here the CDR3 reads CASSLSLIGPGELFF. Here the CDR3 DNA reads TGTGCCAGCAGCTTGTCTCTCATTGGCCCCGGGGAGCTGTTTTTT.

The chain joins TRBV10-3 to TRBJ2-4; D remains ambiguous. Deletions cut 6 bases from V and 4 bases from J, with 7 bases between. The CDR3 covers 12 residues. Germline CDR1 is ENHRY and CDR2 is SYGVKD. In DNA form, the CDR3 reads TGTGCCATCAGGGGCGATAAAAACATTCAGTACTTC. This gives the protein CAIRGDKNIQYF.